The TCR beta chain described here comes from a study of cytomegalovirus exposure and HLA in healthy donors. Study results and limitations: In most subjects, TCR beta sequences reportedly gave accurate predictions of HLA-A and HLA-B alleles. One later analysis reportedly identified an Asian-associated ancestry cluster that showed fewer N-insertions than the approximately 710-donor mean.

PCR involved 60 Vbeta and 13 Jbeta primers. Original data processing: Per a later analysis, the number of unique TCR beta chains was around 80 million, of which about 11 million were shared. Method: immunoSEQ multiplex PCR; TCRdb's copy keeps in-frame clones and lacks some. V and J calls and clone size are copied from that table; D and trimming were computed from the DNA. This repertoire shows 100,000 to 150,000 clones, around 76% found once; its top ten account for less than 15%. Trimming pared 0 bases from V and 0 bases from J, leaving 7 bases between. The CDR3 loop spans 16 amino acids. From germline, CDR1 is SGDLS and CDR2 YYNGEE. Regarding donors, all were healthy bone marrow donors. Note on this clone: Its antigen is unknown.

Sequenced: PBMCs. The chain is built from TRBV9 and TRBJ2-6, with D maybe TRBD2 (5 bases). The sequence derives from a woman aged 60 to 75 in good health and CMV-seropositive. The CDR3 protein is CASSVADFSGANVLTF. CDR3 DNA: TGTGCCAGCAGCGTAGCGGACTTCTCTGGGGCCAACGTCCTGACTTTC.